This is a list of T cell receptor beta chains from one sample in a study of tumor-infiltrating lymphocytes in primary liver carcinoma. MiXCR was run by TCRdb on the multiplex PCR reads, yielding one entry per CDR3 protein. The data contain 80,000 or so distinct CDR3 sequences, 71% of them seen just once; the ten biggest clones take up about an eighth. The source material was liver tumor tissue from sampling region 4. These receptors were obtained from a woman aged 60 to 75 with primary liver carcinoma and hepatitis B virus infection. CDR3s include the opening cysteine and the closing phenylalanine or tryptophan. D genes are given only for firm matches. A row's size may be missing; if present it is once, few, many or a size class.

>.|TRBV12-5|.|TRBJ2-3
CASGLGGAVTDTQYF
TGTGCTAGTGGTTTAGGAGGAGCGGTCACAGATACGCAGTATTTT
>.|TRBV6-5|.|TRBJ1-5
CASSYAGLGQLQHF
TGTGCCAGCAGTTACGCGGGGCTGGGTCAACTCCAGCATTTT
>.|TRBV11-2|.|TRBJ2-3
CASSSVGVEVTQYF
TGTGCCAGCAGCTCCGTGGGAGTAGAGGTTACGCAGTATTTT
>.|TRBV11-2|.|TRBJ2-3
CARSLRRYTDTQCF
TGTGCCAGGAGCTTACGGAGATACACAGATACGCAGTGTTTT
>.|TRBV4-2|.|TRBJ1-3
CANSQYGGSFTGNTIYF
TGTGCCAACAGCCAATATGGAGGGAGCTTTACCGGAAACACCATATATTTT
>.|TRBV11-2|TRBD1|TRBJ2-1
CASSPDSRYRGQPF
TGTGCCAGCAGTCCGGACTCGAGGTATAGGGGGCAGCCCTTC
>.|TRBV12-3/TRBV12-4|.|TRBJ1-5
CASSPTWNSNQPQHF
TGTGCCAGCAGCCCAACATGGAATAGCAATCAGCCCCAGCATTTC
>.|TRBV10-2|.|TRBJ1-2
CASRGDSANYGYTF
TGCGCCAGCAGGGGAGACAGTGCTAACTATGGCTACACCTTC
>.|TRBV29-1|.|TRBJ2-1
CSAPRHGGNEQFF
TGCAGCGCCCCAAGGCATGGGGGGAATGAGCAGTTCTTC
>many|TRBV5-1|.|TRBJ1-5
CASSSGGGRNQPQHF
TGCGCCAGCAGCTCCGGCGGGGGTCGCAATCAGCCCCAGCATTTT
>.|TRBV6-1|.|TRBJ2-2
CASRHDMNTGELFF
TGTGCCAGCAGACATGACATGAACACCGGGGAGCTGTTTTTT
>many|TRBV2|.|TRBJ2-3
CASKGTTDTQYF
TGTGCCAGCAAGGGGACCACAGATACGCAGTATTTT
>many|TRBV7-8|.|TRBJ2-5
CASTSPRVETQYF
TGTGCCAGCACCAGCCCGAGAGTGGAGACCCAGTACTTC
>.|TRBV10-3|.|TRBJ1-3
CAIRVTVSGNTIYF
TGCGCCATCAGGGTGACGGTCTCTGGAAACACCATATATTTT
>.|TRBV6-5|TRBD1|TRBJ2-7
CTSSYRTGGSYEQYF
TGTACCAGCAGTTACCGGACAGGGGGCTCATACGAGCAGTACTTC
>few|TRBV20-1|.|TRBJ1-5
CSASGRLPNQPQHF
TGCAGTGCTAGTGGGCGGCTGCCCAATCAGCCCCAGCATTTT
>.|TRBV11-2|TRBD1|TRBJ1-2
CASRLEGASDGGCTF
TGTGCCAGCAGGTTAGAGGGGGCCAGTGACGGTGGCTGCACCTTC
>.|TRBV6-2/TRBV6-3|.|TRBJ2-1
CASSYSILKGGNEQFF
TGTGCCAGCAGTTACTCGATATTGAAAGGGGGTAATGAGCAGTTCTTC